The rows below give T cell receptor beta chains drawn from one sample of a study of CD8+ T cells in alopecia areata. Method: immunoSEQ multiplex PCR; TCRdb's copy keeps in-frame clones and lacks some. The sample has about 180,000 clones; around 51% are singletons. The sample consisted of CD8+ T cells sorted from blood, taken at approximately week 51, from a patient treated with tofacitinib. These receptors all come from a human donor with alopecia areata. CDR3s include the opening cysteine and the closing phenylalanine or tryptophan. Each record gives: V gene, CDR3 length, J gene, D gene, clone size, CDR3 DNA, CDR3 protein. D genes are given only for firm matches. Size values are once, few and many counts, or a class for expanded clones, and some rows have none.

>TRBV29-1|14|TRBJ2-5|NA|few
TGCAGCGCCTACCCTAACCGTGACGGGGAGACCCAGTACTTC
CSAYPNRDGETQYF
>TRBV14|17|TRBJ1-6|NA|NA
TGTGCCAGCAGCCAAAGCGAGAGGAATCAACGTAATTCACCCCTCCACTTT
CASSQSERNQRNSPLHF
>TRBV4-3|13|TRBJ1-1|TRBD1|NA
TGCGCCAGCTCGTTTACAGGGGGCACTGAAGCTTTCTTT
CASSFTGGTEAFF
>TRBV7-3|15|TRBJ2-3|TRBD2|few
TGTGCCAGCAGTGCGGGGGTGCTCAGCACAGATACGCAGTATTTT
CASSAGVLSTDTQYF
>TRBV29-1|14|TRBJ2-5|TRBD1|once
TGCAGCGTTGAACGAACAGGGGTAAGAGAGACCCAGTACTTC
CSVERTGVRETQYF
>TRBV13|12|TRBJ2-7|NA|NA
TGTGCCAGCAGCCAGGAAACCTACGAGCAGTACTTC
CASSQETYEQYF
>TRBV7-9|17|TRBJ2-1|NA|NA
TGTGCCAGCAGCGACCCGTCACGGGGTCAATCCTACAATGAGCAGTTCTTC
CASSDPSRGQSYNEQFF
>TRBV5-1|17|TRBJ2-6|NA|once
TGCGCCAGCAGCAATACAGAGGTACTATCTGGGGCCAACGTCCTGACTTTC
CASSNTEVLSGANVLTF
>TRBV4-1|15|TRBJ1-4|TRBD1|NA
TGCGCCAGCAGCCTGATCGGACAGGAGGATGAAAAACTGTTTTTT
CASSLIGQEDEKLFF
>TRBV9|13|TRBJ2-7|NA|NA
TGTGCCAGCAGCGTAGGCTACTCCTACGAGCAGTACTTC
CASSVGYSYEQYF
>TRBV7-2|14|TRBJ1-4|NA|NA
TGTGCCAGCAGCCGCGGGGGGGTTAGTGAAAAACTGTTTTTT
CASSRGGVSEKLFF
>TRBV7-3|13|TRBJ2-5|NA|few
TGTGCCAGCAGCTTAGGGACGCGGGAGACCCAGTACTTC
CASSLGTRETQYF
>TRBV30|13|TRBJ1-6|NA|NA
TGTGCCTGGAGTGCTATTGGGGATTCACCCCTCCACTTT
CAWSAIGDSPLHF
>TRBV7-2|15|TRBJ1-4|NA|few
TGTGCCAGCAGCTCCCCCACAGCTTGGAATGAAAAACTGTTTTTT
CASSSPTAWNEKLFF
>TRBV28|11|TRBJ2-1|NA|NA
TGTGCCAGCAGTGCAGGCAATGAGCAGTTCTTC
CASSAGNEQFF
>TRBV30|13|TRBJ2-7|TRBD2|few
TGTGCCTGGAGTTGGGGAGGGACCTACGAGCAGTACTTC
CAWSWGGTYEQYF
>TRBV2|15|TRBJ2-5|NA|once
TGTGCCAGCAGCGACGGATGGGGGGAAAAAGAGACCCAGTACTTC
CASSDGWGEKETQYF
>TRBV9|13|TRBJ1-1|NA|NA
TGTGCCAGCAGCCCCCGACAGAACACTGAAGCTTTCTTT
CASSPRQNTEAFF
>TRBV6-6|15|TRBJ2-3|NA|few
TGTGCCAGCACCGTCCAAGCAGGGGGCACAGATACGCAGTATTTT
CASTVQAGGTDTQYF
>TRBV29-1|11|TRBJ2-7|TRBD1|few
TGCAGCGTAGCCGGGACAGGAGAGCAGTACTTC
CSVAGTGEQYF
>TRBV5-6|15|TRBJ2-3|TRBD1|NA
TGTGCCAGCAGCTTAGGGGACAGGGTATGGGATACGCAGTATTTT
CASSLGDRVWDTQYF
>TRBV30|15|TRBJ1-5|TRBD1|few
TGTGCCTGGAGCGTGACAGGGGGCGAACATCAACCCCAGCATTTT
CAWSVTGGEHQPQHF
>TRBV4-2|14|TRBJ2-5|NA|NA
TGTGCCAGCAGCCAAGGCGACGGTGAAGAGACCCAGTACTTC
CASSQGDGEETQYF
>TRBV25-1|14|TRBJ1-4|TRBD1|NA
TGTGCCAGCAGTGAACAGGGGGTTGTTGAAAAACTGTTTTTT
CASSEQGVVEKLFF
>TRBV27|14|TRBJ1-1|TRBD1|few
TGTGCCAGCAGTTTATTTAGGGGGCTGGGTGAAGCTTTCTTT
CASSLFRGLGEAFF
>TRBV7-9|17|TRBJ2-2|TRBD2|many
TGTGCCAGCAGCTCTCTAGCGGGGGAACTCAACACCGGGGAGCTGTTTTTT
CASSSLAGELNTGELFF
>TRBV6-5|14|TRBJ2-1|NA|NA
TGTGCCAGCAGCCCGACGGGGGATTACAATGAGCAGTTCTTC
CASSPTGDYNEQFF
>TRBV11-2|15|TRBJ1-1|TRBD1|many
TGTGCCAGCAGCACTCCACAGGGGCGAATCGCTGAAGCTTTCTTT
CASSTPQGRIAEAFF
>TRBV4-1|16|TRBJ2-1|TRBD2|NA
TGCGCCAGCAGCCAAACCCCAGCGGGGGGGTTCAATGAGCAGTTCTTC
CASSQTPAGGFNEQFF
>TRBV14|13|TRBJ2-1|NA|NA
TGTGCCAGCAGCCAAGAAATTGGAAATGAGCAGTTCTTC
CASSQEIGNEQFF
>TRBV29-1|11|TRBJ2-7|NA|NA
TGCAGCGGGAATGACCGCTACGAGCAGTACTTC
CSGNDRYEQYF
>TRBV6-5|15|TRBJ1-4|NA|NA
TGTGCCAGCAGCCCCGCGGGACTGCGGAATGAAAAACTGTTTTTT
CASSPAGLRNEKLFF
>TRBV7-3|13|TRBJ2-5|NA|NA
TGTGCCAGCAGCTTAAGGGGTAGCGAGACCCAGTACTTC
CASSLRGSETQYF
>TRBV29-1|13|TRBJ2-1|NA|few
TGCAGCGCGGACCGGAGCTCCTACAATGAGCAGTTCTTC
CSADRSSYNEQFF
>TRBV5-6|17|TRBJ1-5|NA|few
TGTGCCAGCAGCTCAACCAGACACCTATCTAGCAATCAGCCCCAGCATTTT
CASSSTRHLSSNQPQHF
>TRBV4-1|15|TRBJ2-7|TRBD1|NA
TGCGCCAGCAGCCACCCGGGACAGGGGGCCTACGAGCAGTACTTC
CASSHPGQGAYEQYF
>TRBV15|12|TRBJ2-2|NA|NA
TGTGCCACCAGCAGAGATGACCCGGAGCTGTTTTTT
CATSRDDPELFF
>TRBV4-1|15|TRBJ1-6|TRBD1|NA
TGCGCCAGCAGCCAAGAGGGACAGGGGATTTCACCCCTCCACTTT
CASSQEGQGISPLHF
>TRBV11-1|16|TRBJ2-5|TRBD1|NA
TGTGCCAGCAGCCCGGGACAGCGTACCCTCCAAGAGACCCAGTACTTC
CASSPGQRTLQETQYF
>TRBV23-1|14|TRBJ1-5|NA|few
TGCGCCAGCAGTCAAGATTTTAGCAATCAGCCCCAGCATTTT
CASSQDFSNQPQHF
>TRBV4-1|13|TRBJ1-2|NA|NA
TGCGCCAGCAGCCAAGGCGGACTCTATGGCTACACCTTC
CASSQGGLYGYTF
>TRBV23-1|15|TRBJ2-5|NA|NA
TGCGCCAGCAGTCAATCGAAGACAGCACAAGAGACCCAGTACTTC
CASSQSKTAQETQYF
>TRBV7-6|12|TRBJ2-7|NA|NA
TGTGCCAGCAGCTTAGGGGGAGGCGAGCAGTACTTC
CASSLGGGEQYF
>TRBV25-1|13|TRBJ2-1|NA|NA
TGTGCCAGCAGTGAAGGAGGGTTCAATGAGCAGTTCTTC
CASSEGGFNEQFF
>TRBV4-3|14|TRBJ1-2|TRBD1|NA
TGCGCCAGCAGCCAAAGGCAGGGGGACTATGGCTACACCTTC
CASSQRQGDYGYTF
>TRBV15|14|TRBJ2-7|NA|NA
TGTGCCACCAGCAGAATACGGGGATCCTACGAGCAGTACTTC
CATSRIRGSYEQYF
>TRBV5-6|14|TRBJ2-1|NA|NA
TGTGCCAGCAGCTTGGCGGGGGTGAACAATGAGCAGTTCTTC
CASSLAGVNNEQFF
>TRBV7-9|11|TRBJ1-3|NA|few
TGTGCCAGCAGTTCTGGAAACACCATATATTTT
CASSSGNTIYF
>TRBV5-1|14|TRBJ1-1|NA|few
TGCGCCAGCAGCTACACGAGAGCGAACACTGAAGCTTTCTTT
CASSYTRANTEAFF
>TRBV6-1|16|TRBJ2-3|NA|NA
TGTGCCAGCAGTGAATTGTCGAGGGGATGGACAGATACGCAGTATTTT
CASSELSRGWTDTQYF
>TRBV6-5|13|TRBJ2-7|NA|NA
TGTGCCAGCAGTTACCGGGACACCTACGAGCAGTACTTC
CASSYRDTYEQYF
>TRBV27|13|TRBJ2-5|TRBD1|NA
TGTGCCAGCAGTTGGGACAGGCAAGAGACCCAGTACTTC
CASSWDRQETQYF
>TRBV5-1|16|TRBJ2-2|NA|NA
TGCGCCAGCAGCTTGGCGAGGGGTCCATATTCCGGGGAGCTGTTTTTT
CASSLARGPYSGELFF
>TRBV5-1|14|TRBJ2-7|TRBD1|once
TGCGCCAGCAGATCGGGACAGGGGGCAATAGAGCAGTACTTC
CASRSGQGAIEQYF
>TRBV4-1|15|TRBJ1-1|NA|NA
TGCGCCAGCAGCCGAGAAGGGGCCCTGAACACTGAAGCTTTCTTT
CASSREGALNTEAFF
>TRBV6-6|14|TRBJ2-7|TRBD1|few
TGTGCCAGCAGTCTAGGGGGCTCCATCTACGAGCAGTACTTC
CASSLGGSIYEQYF
>TRBV18|14|TRBJ1-2|TRBD1|NA
TGTGCCAGCTCAACCGGGACAGGGGCGTGGGGCTACACCTTC
CASSTGTGAWGYTF
>TRBV4-1|14|TRBJ2-3|NA|few
TGCGCCAGCAGCCAGCGGGGTGCCCGGGATACGCAGTATTTT
CASSQRGARDTQYF
>TRBV2|13|TRBJ1-5|NA|few
TGTGCCAGCAGTGGAGAAAGCAATCAGCCCCAGCATTTT
CASSGESNQPQHF